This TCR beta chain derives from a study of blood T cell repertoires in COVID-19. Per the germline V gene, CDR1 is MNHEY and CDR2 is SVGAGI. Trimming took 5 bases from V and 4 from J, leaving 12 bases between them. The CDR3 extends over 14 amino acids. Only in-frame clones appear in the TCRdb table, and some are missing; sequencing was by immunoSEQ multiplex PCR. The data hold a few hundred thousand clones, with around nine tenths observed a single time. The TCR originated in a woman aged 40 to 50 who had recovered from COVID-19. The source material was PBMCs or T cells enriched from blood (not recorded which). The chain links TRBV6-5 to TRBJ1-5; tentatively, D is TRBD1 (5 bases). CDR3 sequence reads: CASSPQGWNQPQHF. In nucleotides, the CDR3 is TGTGCCAGCAGTCCCCAGGGTTGGAATCAGCCCCAGCATTTT.